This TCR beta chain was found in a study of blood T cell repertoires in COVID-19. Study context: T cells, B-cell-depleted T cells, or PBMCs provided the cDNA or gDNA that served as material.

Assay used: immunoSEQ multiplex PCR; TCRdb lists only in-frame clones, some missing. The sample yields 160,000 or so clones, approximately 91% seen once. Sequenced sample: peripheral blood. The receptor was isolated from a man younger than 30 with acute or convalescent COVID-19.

This CDR3 is CASSVRLAGNTDTQYF. Here the CDR3 DNA reads TGTGCCAGCAGCGTCCGACTAGCGGGGAATACAGATACGCAGTATTTT. The chain recombines TRBV5-4 with TRBJ2-3; 11 nucleotides align to TRBD2. V lost 4 bases, J lost 3 bases, and 7 bases stayed unmatched. This CDR3 has 16 amino acids. Germline CDR1 reads SGHNT; CDR2 reads YYREEE (reference sequence).